This TCR beta chain was captured by sequencing in a study of Ad26.COV2.S vaccination and SARS-CoV-2 variants. In the case of this clone: Its antigen is undetermined.

CDR1 and CDR2 from the germline V gene are LNHDA and SQIVND (reference sequence). Trimming took 4 bases from V and 0 from J, leaving 19 bases between them. The CDR3 length is 18 residues. Findings and limits, study-wide: The analyses of TCR breadth and depth may have understated the size of total T cell responses.

Some clones are missing from TCRdb's copy, which holds only in-frame ones; the method was immunoSEQ multiplex PCR. The table has hundreds of thousands of clones, 80% to 90% seen once. Treatment noted: 19 received Ad26.COV2.S at low or high dose, single or two shots; about 5 received placebo; per-sample allocation not given. Sampling took place 63 days after the first vaccine or placebo injection. The V and J genes are TRBV19 and TRBJ1-5, with D hard to call. This material consisted of peripheral blood, taken in a trial of Ad26.COV2.S vaccine versus placebo. The TCR was taken from a person between 18 and 59 years old who received the Ad26.COV2.S COVID-19 vaccine or a placebo. The CDR3 region has the DNA TGTGCCAGTAGTAAGGAGGGCGCGAGTCCCTATAGCAATCAGCCCCAGCATTTT. This translates into CASSKEGASPYSNQPQHF.